The 10 T cell receptor beta chains below were found in one sample sequenced in a study of T cell changes during pregnancy in multiple sclerosis. Clones were read by immunoSEQ multiplex PCR, and TCRdb kept only the in-frame ones, dropping some. The data show approximately 70,000 clones, with about 91% seen just once and more than 1.1% held by the top ten. The source material was peripheral blood, sampled in the second trimester of pregnancy. These receptors were collected from a female donor in good health, enrolled as a control in a pregnancy study.

The chain employs TRBV5-1 and TRBJ1-1; D is perhaps TRBD1 (6 bases). The CDR3 runs to 13 residues. Germline V CDR1 and CDR2: SGHRS, YFSETQ. V was cut by 2 bases and J by 6 bases, with 11 bases left in between. The CDR3 reads CASSLRGTAEAFF. CDR3 sequence (DNA): TGCGCCAGCAGCTTAAGGGGGACCGCTGAAGCTTTCTTT.

V and J are TRBV4-2 and TRBJ2-1, with TRBD2 identical over 15 bases. Germline V gives CDR1 LGHNA, CDR2 YNFKEQ. The CDR3 covers 17 residues. V lost 3 bases to trimming and J lost 3 bases; unmatched junction nucleotides: 3. The CDR3 loop reads CASSQGLAGGYYNEQFF. CDR3 in DNA: TGTGCCAGCAGCCAGGGACTAGCGGGAGGTTACTACAATGAGCAGTTCTTC.

The chain combines TRBV19 with TRBJ2-7; a possible D gene is TRBD2 (6 bases). Germline V lookup: CDR1 LNHDA, CDR2 SQIVND (reference sequence). This CDR3 is built from 15 residues. V was pared by 9 bases and J by 4 bases, with 22 bases between. This chain's CDR3 is CASLPSGRGSYEQYF. CDR3 coding DNA: TGTGCCAGCCTTCCCTCGGGTCGGGGGTCTTACGAGCAGTACTTC.

The V gene is TRBV2, the J gene TRBJ2-3; D possibly corresponds to TRBD1 (6 bases). Germline V gene sequence: CDR1 SNHLY, CDR2 FYNNEI. The CDR3 covers 14 residues. The V end was cut by 4 bases, the J end by 6 bases, with 14 bases between. The CDR3 loop reads CASSGGQGTDTQYF. The CDR3 DNA is TGTGCCAGCAGTGGCGGGCAGGGGACGGATACGCAGTATTTT.

The chain links TRBV7-3 to TRBJ2-3; the D gene is possibly TRBD2 (5 bases). The V end lost 4 bases, the J end lost 0 bases, and 11 bases lay between the germline ends. The CDR3 runs 15 residues. Germline assignment: CDR1 SGHTA and CDR2 FQGTGA. The CDR3 loop is CASSSSGSSTDTQYF. The CDR3 DNA reads TGTGCCAGCAGCTCCTCGGGGTCTAGCACAGATACGCAGTATTTT. Full variable domain (missing parts from reference TRBV7-3 and TRBJ2-3): GAGVSQTPSNKVTEKGKYVELRCDPISGHTALYWYRQSLGQGPEFLIYFQGTGAADDSGLPNDRFFAVRPEGSVSTLKIQRTERGDSAVYLCASSSSGSSTDTQYFGPGTRLTVL.

CDR3 coding DNA: TGTGCCAGCAGCTCGGGACAGACTTTTAACTATGGCTACACCTTC. Translation gives CASSSGQTFNYGYTF. The chain carries TRBV11-2 and TRBJ1-2, with TRBD1 matching 7 bases. Per the germline V gene, CDR1 is SGHAT and CDR2 is FQNNGV. V lost 4 bases and J lost 1; bases outside the gene matches: 6. This CDR3 has 15 amino acids.

V usage is TRBV5-1 and J usage is TRBJ1-1; TRBD1 aligns across 8 bases. Losses at the gene ends were 4 bases for V and 10 bases for J; bases not matched to a gene: 12. This CDR3 comprises 14 residues. The germline V gene encodes CDR1 SGHRS and CDR2 YFSETQ. Here the CDR3 DNA reads TGCGCCAGCAGCCCAACTACGGACAGGGCGGTAGCTTTCTTT. This encodes CASSPTTDRAVAFF.

This clone was seen just once. The chain joins TRBV6-5 to TRBJ1-5; D gene uncertain. Germline V gene data show CDR1 as MNHEY and CDR2 as SVGAGI. The V and J ends lost 0 bases and 8 bases respectively, with 11 bases between them. This CDR3 has 14 residues. CDR3 amino acids: CASSYSSGGEPQHF. CDR3 sequence (DNA): TGTGCCAGCAGTTACTCGAGCGGTGGGGAGCCCCAGCATTTT.

The chain joins TRBV4-1 to TRBJ2-2; the match to TRBD2 covers 8 bases. The CDR3 is 17 residues long. J lost 3 bases, V lost 1 base, and 7 bases had no gene match. Germline CDR1 and CDR2: MGHRA and YSYEKL. The CDR3 is CASSQATSGSYTGELFF. The CDR3 DNA sequence: TGCGCCAGCAGCCAAGCAACCAGCGGGAGTTACACCGGGGAGCTGTTTTTT.

The gene calls are TRBV7-3 and TRBJ2-1; 16 nucleotides agree with TRBD2. The CDR3 covers 17 residues. Germline CDR1 is SGHTA and CDR2 is FQGTGA. J was trimmed by 5 bases and V by 3 bases; bases with no gene match: 4. CDR3 coding DNA: TGTGCCAGCAGCTTCTCGGGACTAGCGGGAGGGGACAATGAGCAGTTCTTC. As protein: CASSFSGLAGGDNEQFF.